A single sample gave rise to the 17 T cell receptor beta chains below, sequenced in a study of T-cell reconstitution after alpha-beta-depleted transplantation in children. As it was prepared, the TCRbeta library received unique molecular identifiers. In TCRdb, the PCR reads were re-called with MiXCR into one record per CDR3 protein. This table holds a few hundred thousand distinct CDR3 sequences, around 20% found once. Sequences were derived from PBMCs from the stem cell graft donor, sampled from the stem cell graft. The receptor set was obtained from a human donor who donated a stem cell graft to a child with acute myeloid leukemia.

This clonotype was counted a few times. The rearrangement links TRBV7-2 to TRBJ2-3, with D tentatively TRBD1 (6 bases). Germline V gives CDR1 SGHTA, CDR2 FQGNSA. CDR3 size: 16 residues. The V gene lost 1 base and the J gene lost 4 bases, with 15 bases spanning the gap. In DNA, the CDR3 is TGTGCCAGCAGCTTAGGTCAAACAGGGTTCGCAGATACGCAGTATTTT. This encodes CASSLGQTGFADTQYF.

This clonotype was counted at least ten times. The rearrangement links TRBV25-1 to TRBJ2-7; D ambiguous. Germline V gene data show CDR1 as MGHDK and CDR2 as SYGVNS. The length of the CDR3 is 11 residues. Trimming left V 3 bases short and J 2 bases short, with 2 bases between. The CDR3 nucleotides are TGTGCCAGCAGTGACCCCTACGAGCAGTACTTC. Translated, it gives CASSDPYEQYF.

This clonotype was observed a few times. The chain uses TRBV20-1 and TRBJ2-3, with D perhaps TRBD2 (6 bases). V shed 3 bases and J shed 0 bases, with 13 bases lying between them. The CDR3 loop spans 15 amino acids. In germline, CDR1 is DFQATT, CDR2 SNEGSKA (reference sequence). CDR3 in amino acids: CSASTPSASTDTQYF. The CDR3 coding sequence is TGCAGTGCTAGTACCCCTAGCGCGAGCACAGATACGCAGTATTTT.

This clonotype was recorded many times. The chain links TRBV12-3 or TRBV12-4 to TRBJ2-7; TRBD1 might be the D (6 bases). The CDR3 has 14 amino acids. V was cut by 6 bases and J by 0 bases, with 12 bases left in between. The CDR3 loop reads CASSKRQDSYEQYF. CDR3 nucleotides: TGTGCCAGCAGCAAGAGACAGGACTCCTACGAGCAGTACTTC.

The chain uses TRBV5-1 and TRBJ1-6; TRBD1 might be the D (5 bases). Germline V lookup: CDR1 SGHRS, CDR2 YFSETQ. The CDR3 extends over 13 amino acids. V gave up 4 bases and J gave up 7 bases, with 9 bases separating them. The CDR3 spells CASSRDPNSPLHF. DNA for the CDR3: TGCGCCAGCAGCCGGGACCCAAATTCACCCCTCCACTTT.

This clonotype was found a few times. V usage is TRBV29-1 and J usage is TRBJ1-1; D gene uncertain. CDR1 SQVTM and CDR2 ANQGSEA come from the germline V gene. The V end was cut by 7 bases, the J end by 1 base, with 7 bases between. The CDR3 has 11 amino acids. The CDR3 loop is CSGSKNTEAFF. The DNA of the CDR3 is TGCAGCGGATCAAAGAACACTGAAGCTTTCTTT.

The V gene is TRBV28, the J gene TRBJ2-1; possibly TRBD2 for D (6 bases). V dropped 2 bases and J dropped 0 bases, with 14 bases sitting between them. The CDR3 contains 17 residues. From germline, CDR1 is MDHEN and CDR2 SYDVKM. CDR3 nucleotides: TGTGCCAGCAGTTTACAAGGTAGCGGAGGCTCCTACAATGAGCAGTTCTTC. It specifies CASSLQGSGGSYNEQFF. Together with reference TRBV28 and TRBJ2-1, the CDR3 gives the full variable domain: DVKVTQSSRYLVKRTGEKVFLECVQDMDHENMFWYRQDPGLGLRLIYFSYDVKMKEKGDIPEGYSVSREKKERFSLILESASTNQTSMYLCASSLQGSGGSYNEQFFGPGTRLTVL.

Ten or more counts support this clonotype. The J gene is TRBJ2-3, the V gene TRBV29-1; 8 bases are shared with TRBD2. Germline loops: CDR1 SQVTM, CDR2 ANQGSEA. CDR3 length equals 14 residues. V lost 7 bases, J lost 3 bases, and 9 bases stayed unmatched. CDR3 bases: TGCAGCGCCCCGGGAGGGGTAGGGACAGATACGCAGTATTTT. This encodes CSAPGGVGTDTQYF.

This clonotype turned up a few times. The chain couples TRBV27 to TRBJ2-2; 7 bases line up with TRBD1. This CDR3 region has 18 residues. CDR1 is MNHEY, CDR2 SMNVEV, per germline (reference sequence). Trimming cost V 7 bases and J 0 bases; bases outside gene matches: 14. The CDR3 DNA sequence: TGTGCCAGCACCATACCGGGACAGCTAAGAACGAACACCGGGGAGCTGTTTTTT. Protein: CASTIPGQLRTNTGELFF.

This clonotype was observed at least ten times. This sequence joins TRBV24-1 and TRBJ1-5; 9 bases match TRBD1. V shed 6 bases, J shed 5 bases, and the junction held 1 base outside the gene matches. Per the germline V gene, CDR1 is KGHDR and CDR2 is SFDVKD. CDR3 length: 13 amino acids. CDR3 coding DNA: TGTGCCACCAGTTGGACAGGGGATCAGCCCCAGCATTTT. This sequence encodes CATSWTGDQPQHF.

This clonotype has a handful of counts. V is TRBV12-3 or TRBV12-4 and J is TRBJ2-1; 10 bases are a match to TRBD2. V dropped 5 bases and J dropped 9; count of bases not matched to a gene: 4. CDR3 length equals 13 residues. CDR3 amino acids: CASSPSGSPEQFF. The CDR3 region has the DNA TGTGCCAGCAGTCCTAGCGGGAGCCCTGAGCAGTTCTTC.

Only a few counts were recorded for this clonotype. V usage is TRBV10-3 and J usage is TRBJ2-7, with 7 bases aligning to TRBD2. The V gene end was trimmed by 0 bases and the J gene end by 6 bases; junction bases not matched to a gene: 11. Germline V gives CDR1 ENHRY, CDR2 SYGVKD. This CDR3 has 16 amino acids. The CDR3 protein is CAISESAGLVGIEQYF. The CDR3, as DNA: TGTGCCATCAGTGAGTCGGCCGGACTAGTTGGGATCGAGCAGTACTTC.

This clonotype was counted at least ten times. V and J are TRBV7-6 and TRBJ2-1, with D perhaps matching TRBD2 (5 bases). Trimming took off 4 bases at V and 8 bases at J, with 12 bases between the two ends. This CDR3 has 13 residues. The germline gives CDR1 SGHVS, CDR2 FNYEAQ. Written as DNA, the CDR3 is TGTGCCAGCAGCTCAACTAGTCGGGATGAGCAGTTCTTC. Residues: CASSSTSRDEQFF.

The rearrangement links TRBV5-1 to TRBJ2-7, with D possibly being TRBD1 or TRBD2 (5 bases each). Germline-derived CDR1 and CDR2 are SGHRS and YFSETQ. This CDR3 spans 14 amino acids. The germline V and J ends were trimmed by 3 bases and 4 bases, with 14 bases remaining between them. The CDR3 loop reads CASSSWDGGYEQYF. The CDR3, as DNA: TGCGCCAGCAGCTCCTGGGACGGAGGATACGAGCAGTACTTC.

The gene calls are TRBV12-3 or TRBV12-4 and TRBJ2-7, with TRBD1 matching over 8 bases. The CDR3 consists of 16 residues. V trimming: 5 bases; J trimming: 3 bases; junction bases outside the gene matches: 12. CDR3 residues: CASSQTAGTGFYEQYF. The CDR3 DNA follows: TGTGCCAGCAGTCAAACAGCCGGGACAGGTTTCTACGAGCAGTACTTC.

This chain links TRBV20-1 with TRBJ1-2; D uncertain. The CDR3 covers 13 residues. Germline-derived CDR1 and CDR2 are DFQATT and SNEGSKA (reference sequence). V was clipped by 3 bases and J by 8 bases, with 16 bases between them. The chain's CDR3 is CSASHGWGRGYTF. The CDR3 bases are TGCAGTGCTAGTCACGGGTGGGGTCGCGGCTACACCTTC.

The rearrangement uses TRBV29-1 and TRBJ2-1; unclear D gene. The germline CDR1 and CDR2 sequences are SQVTM and ANQGSEA. V was cut by 7 bases and J by 1 base, with 14 bases left in between. The CDR3 spans 14 residues. The DNA for the CDR3 is TGCAGCGCCGCCCGACATTTATCCTACAATGAGCAGTTCTTC. Residues: CSAARHLSYNEQFF.